A single sample is the source of the 3 T cell receptor beta chains below, sequenced in a study of blood T cell repertoires in COVID-19. Method: immunoSEQ multiplex PCR; TCRdb's copy keeps in-frame clones and lacks some. The sample yields approximately 110,000 clones, roughly 84% seen once. Sequenced input: peripheral blood. The origin of the receptors is a woman of 80 years or more with active or convalescent COVID-19.

The gene calls are TRBV12-3 or TRBV12-4 and TRBJ2-7, with D possibly TRBD1 on 6 matching bases. The length of the CDR3 is 13 residues. V was trimmed by 5 bases and J by 3 bases, leaving 11 bases between them. The CDR3 here is CASSRAGVYEQYF. As DNA, the CDR3 is TGTGCCAGCAGTAGGGCAGGGGTCTACGAGCAGTACTTC.

V gene TRBV9 combines with J gene TRBJ2-1; no reliable D call. Germline assignment: CDR1 SGDLS and CDR2 YYNGEE. V was clipped by 3 bases and J by 0 bases, with 16 bases between them. The CDR3 extends over 17 amino acids. In DNA form, the CDR3 reads TGTGCCAGCAGCGCCCGTCTGGGCGTCAGCTCCTACAATGAGCAGTTCTTC. Encoded protein: CASSARLGVSSYNEQFF.

The chain couples TRBV19 to TRBJ1-3; D remains unclear. Germline CDR1 LNHDA, CDR2 SQIVND (reference sequence). The V end lost 7 bases, the J end lost 0 bases, and 7 bases lay between the germline ends. The CDR3 covers 13 residues. The CDR3 protein is CASTPSSGNTIYF. The CDR3 DNA sequence: TGTGCCAGTACACCGAGCTCTGGAAACACCATATATTTT.